The rows below give T cell receptor beta chains drawn from one sample of a study of cytomegalovirus exposure and HLA in healthy donors. The protocol was immunoSEQ multiplex PCR, while the TCRdb copy is restricted to in-frame clones and leaves out a portion. In the table there are some 120,000 clones, approximately 82% of which are singletons. The sample was PBMCs. Every receptor here comes from a man aged 30 to 39 in good health and CMV-seropositive. The CDR3 runs from the conserved cysteine through the conserved F or W. Fields, in order: D gene, V gene, clone size, J gene, CDR3 protein, CDR3 DNA. A D gene is named only where the DNA matches it firmly. Not all rows give a size; the values are once, few, many and, for expanded clones, a class.

>TRBD1|TRBV15|-|TRBJ1-3
CATSGTGGSGNTIYF
TGTGCCACCAGCGGGACAGGGGGCTCTGGAAACACCATATATTTT
>TRBD1|TRBV7-9|-|TRBJ1-2
CASSNPRDRLYGYTF
TGTGCCAGCAGTAACCCCCGGGACAGACTCTATGGCTACACCTTC
>TRBD2|TRBV28|-|TRBJ2-1
CASSSGRTSGAYNEQFF
TGTGCCAGCAGTTCCGGCCGGACTAGCGGGGCATACAATGAGCAGTTCTTC
>-|TRBV11-2|-|TRBJ1-1
CASSLQGGGGASTEAFF
TGTGCCAGCAGCTTACAGGGTGGGGGGGGCGCCAGCACTGAAGCTTTCTTT
>-|TRBV9|-|TRBJ1-2
CASSVVYYDGYTF
TGTGCCAGCAGCGTAGTCTATTATGATGGCTACACCTTC
>-|TRBV5-4|-|TRBJ2-2
CASSLYTGELFF
TGTGCCAGCAGCCTCTACACCGGGGAGCTGTTTTTT
>-|TRBV11-1|-|TRBJ1-3
CASRGVGNTIYF
TGTGCCAGCAGAGGGGTTGGAAACACCATATATTTT
>-|TRBV29-1|-|TRBJ1-2
CSVQTEKGGYTF
TGCAGCGTGCAGACAGAAAAAGGCGGCTACACCTTC
>TRBD2|TRBV5-1|-|TRBJ2-7
CASSSEESPGLAYEQYF
TGCGCCAGCAGCTCGGAAGAATCACCGGGACTAGCTTACGAGCAGTACTTC
>TRBD1|TRBV27|-|TRBJ2-5
CASSSNGQGFETQYF
TGTGCCAGCAGTTCCAATGGACAGGGGTTCGAGACCCAGTACTTC
>-|TRBV2|once|TRBJ1-5
CASSDGQSGQPQHF
TGTGCCAGCAGTGATGGACAGTCGGGTCAGCCCCAGCATTTT
>-|TRBV5-1|few|TRBJ1-1
CASSLTGMALSNTEAFF
TGCGCCAGCAGCTTGACAGGGATGGCCCTTTCGAACACTGAAGCTTTCTTT
>TRBD2|TRBV18|once|TRBJ2-1
CASSPTSGSDEQFF
TGTGCCAGCTCACCGACTAGCGGGAGCGATGAGCAGTTCTTC
>-|TRBV2|-|TRBJ2-5
CASSYLEGVTQYF
TGTGCCAGCAGTTACCTCGAGGGTGTGACCCAGTACTTC
>TRBD1|TRBV6-5|-|TRBJ2-1
CASNSGTGIYDEQFF
TGTGCCAGCAATTCCGGGACAGGGATTTACGATGAGCAGTTCTTC
>-|TRBV28|-|TRBJ2-1
CASSLTLLQFHEQFF
TGTGCCAGCAGTCTCACGCTGTTACAGTTCCATGAGCAGTTCTTC
>-|TRBV7-2|-|TRBJ2-2
CASSLRGGSTGELFF
TGTGCCAGCAGCTTAAGGGGGGGTAGTACCGGGGAGCTGTTTTTT
>TRBD1|TRBV15|-|TRBJ2-7
CATSREGQGDSYEQYF
TGTGCCACCAGCAGAGAAGGACAGGGAGACTCCTACGAGCAGTACTTC
>-|TRBV28|-|TRBJ2-7
CASSPRLGSSYEQYF
TGTGCCAGCAGCCCTAGACTGGGTAGCTCCTACGAGCAGTACTTC
>-|TRBV30|-|TRBJ2-1
CAWSRSRVAGAYNEQFF
TGTGCCTGGAGCCGGTCCCGGGTGGCGGGGGCGTACAATGAGCAGTTCTTC
>TRBD1|TRBV7-9|-|TRBJ2-7
CASSFPDRATYEQYF
TGTGCCAGCAGCTTTCCCGACAGGGCAACCTACGAGCAGTACTTC
>TRBD2|TRBV28|-|TRBJ2-1
CASSLSASGRGYEQFF
TGTGCCAGCAGTTTAAGCGCTAGCGGGAGGGGATATGAGCAGTTCTTC
>-|TRBV6-1|-|TRBJ1-5
CASSESGGYSNQPQHF
TGTGCCAGCAGTGAATCCGGGGGTTATAGCAATCAGCCCCAGCATTTT
>-|TRBV2|-|TRBJ1-1
CASTGVPSRGTEAFF
TGTGCCAGCACCGGGGTCCCTTCCAGGGGCACTGAAGCTTTCTTT
>TRBD1|TRBV5-8|-|TRBJ1-5
CASSVPGGAEPQHF
TGTGCCAGCAGCGTTCCAGGGGGCGCGGAGCCCCAGCATTTT
>TRBD1|TRBV25-1|-|TRBJ1-4
CASSSPGTGIEKLFF
TGTGCCAGCAGCTCCCCCGGGACAGGGATTGAAAAACTGTTTTTT
>-|TRBV6-1|-|TRBJ1-4
CASRGGAGNEKLFF
TGTGCCAGCAGGGGGGGGGCAGGTAATGAAAAACTGTTTTTT
>TRBD2|TRBV5-1|once|TRBJ2-1
CASSAGFLAGVQNEQFF
TGCGCCAGCAGCGCAGGATTTCTAGCGGGAGTTCAGAATGAGCAGTTCTTC
>-|TRBV5-4|-|TRBJ1-1
CASSLAGVLNTEAFF
TGTGCCAGCAGCTTGGCTGGAGTCCTGAACACTGAAGCTTTCTTT
>TRBD1|TRBV2|-|TRBJ2-7
CASSGTGGSYEQYF
TGTGCCAGCAGTGGGACAGGGGGGTCCTACGAGCAGTACTTC
>TRBD1|TRBV6-6|-|TRBJ2-1
CASRGLQGSSYNEQFF
TGTGCCAGCAGAGGCTTACAGGGGAGCTCCTACAATGAGCAGTTCTTC
>TRBD1|TRBV2|-|TRBJ1-6
CASSEIGGSANSPLHF
TGTGCCAGCAGTGAGATAGGGGGCTCCGCCAATTCACCCCTCCACTTT
>TRBD2|TRBV12-5|-|TRBJ2-2
CASGLLAASNTGELFF
TGTGCTAGTGGTTTGCTAGCGGCCTCGAACACCGGGGAGCTGTTTTTT
>TRBD2|TRBV11-2|-|TRBJ2-1
CASSFVTSGYNEQFF
TGTGCCAGCAGCTTCGTGACTAGCGGTTACAATGAGCAGTTCTTC
>-|TRBV28|-|TRBJ1-5
CASSHLDRDSNQPQHF
TGTGCCAGCAGCCACCTGGACAGAGATAGCAATCAGCCCCAGCATTTT
>TRBD2|TRBV5-1|-|TRBJ2-3
CASSFSGRAEIDTQYF
TGCGCCAGCAGCTTTAGCGGGAGGGCCGAGATAGATACGCAGTATTTT
>-|TRBV5-1|-|TRBJ2-7
CASSRDVVSYEQYF
TGCGCCAGCAGCCGGGATGTGGTATCCTACGAGCAGTACTTC
>TRBD1|TRBV4-1|-|TRBJ1-3
CASSQVGDRGNTIYF
TGCGCCAGCAGCCAAGTAGGGGACAGGGGAAACACCATATATTTT
>TRBD1|TRBV7-8|-|TRBJ1-1
CASSSTGAWTEAFF
TGTGCCAGCAGCTCGACAGGGGCCTGGACTGAAGCTTTCTTT
>-|TRBV7-8|-|TRBJ1-5
CASSLGAGTYQPQHF
TGTGCCAGCAGCTTAGGCGCAGGTACTTACCAGCCCCAGCATTTT
>-|TRBV7-6|-|TRBJ2-7
CASSLPGALSEQYF
TGTGCCAGCAGCTTACCAGGGGCCCTCAGCGAGCAGTACTTC
>TRBD1|TRBV5-6|few|TRBJ2-3
CASTTGTGTDTQYF
TGTGCCAGCACCACCGGGACAGGGACAGATACGCAGTATTTT
>-|TRBV27|-|TRBJ2-5
CASSMTGTYMRSQYF
TGTGCCAGCAGTATGACCGGGACATATATGAGATCCCAGTACTTC
>-|TRBV10-3|once|TRBJ1-1
CAISESRGIWAEAFF
TGTGCCATCAGTGAGTCTAGGGGAATCTGGGCCGAAGCTTTCTTT
>-|TRBV6-5|-|TRBJ1-2
CASSYGGYGYTF
TGTGCCAGCAGTTACGGGGGGTATGGCTACACCTTC
>-|TRBV11-2|-|TRBJ2-2
CASSPVGSSTGELFF
TGTGCCAGCAGCCCAGTGGGCAGTAGCACCGGGGAGCTGTTTTTT
>-|TRBV6-5|few|TRBJ2-6
CASRLSGANVLTF
TGTGCCAGCAGGCTGAGTGGGGCCAACGTCCTGACTTTC
>TRBD1|TRBV7-8|-|TRBJ2-2
CASSLVVTGGTGELFF
TGTGCCAGCAGCTTAGTGGTGACAGGGGGCACCGGGGAGCTGTTTTTT
>-|TRBV30|-|TRBJ1-1
CAWRWTEQAEAFF
TGTGCCTGGAGGTGGACGGAACAGGCTGAAGCTTTCTTT
>-|TRBV5-1|-|TRBJ2-3
CASSLVAESTDTQYF
TGCGCCAGCAGCTTGGTGGCGGAGAGCACAGATACGCAGTATTTT
>-|TRBV5-4|-|TRBJ2-7
CASSFVLGPYEQYF
TGTGCCAGCAGCTTCGTTTTGGGGCCGTACGAGCAGTACTTC
>-|TRBV28|-|TRBJ2-5
CASSPWSGGDQETQYF
TGTGCCAGCAGTCCCTGGAGTGGCGGGGACCAAGAGACCCAGTACTTC
>TRBD1|TRBV30|-|TRBJ1-6
CAWKGTGYSPLHF
TGTGCCTGGAAAGGGACAGGTTACTCACCCCTCCACTTT
>-|TRBV5-6|-|TRBJ1-3
CASSLRYSGNTIYF
TGTGCCAGCAGCCTCCGTTACTCTGGAAACACCATATATTTT
>-|TRBV5-1|-|TRBJ2-7
CASSVTGLKSYEQYF
TGCGCCAGCAGCGTAACGGGACTCAAGTCCTACGAGCAGTACTTC
>TRBD1|TRBV18|-|TRBJ1-1
CASSPPGQGALTNTEAFF
TGTGCCAGCTCACCACCGGGACAGGGGGCCTTGACGAACACTGAAGCTTTCTTT
>TRBD1|TRBV29-1|-|TRBJ1-2
CSVQGEPYYGYTF
TGCAGCGTTCAGGGGGAACCATACTATGGCTACACCTTC
>-|TRBV15|-|TRBJ1-4
CATSSAGHTNEKLFF
TGTGCCACCAGCAGCGCCGGACACACTAATGAAAAACTGTTTTTT
>-|TRBV12-5|-|TRBJ2-5
CASGPGGTQYF
TGTGCTAGTGGTCCCGGGGGGACCCAGTACTTC
>TRBD1|TRBV5-1|-|TRBJ2-7
CASSNRGHYEQYF
TGCGCCAGCAGCAACAGGGGTCACTACGAGCAGTACTTC